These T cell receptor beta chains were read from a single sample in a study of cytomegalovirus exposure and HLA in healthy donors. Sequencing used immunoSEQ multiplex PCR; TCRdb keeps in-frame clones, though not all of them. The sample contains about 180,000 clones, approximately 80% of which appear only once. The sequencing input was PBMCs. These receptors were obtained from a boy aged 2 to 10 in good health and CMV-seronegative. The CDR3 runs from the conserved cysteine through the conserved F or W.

CDR3aa: CASSWYGRNTEAFF; j_gene: TRBJ1-1; v_gene: TRBV27
CDR3aa: CASSLQLGGEYNEQFF; j_gene: TRBJ2-1; v_gene: TRBV28
CDR3aa: CASSLEGRGDETQYF; j_gene: TRBJ2-5; v_gene: TRBV13
CDR3aa: CASSLDGRAFGELFF; j_gene: TRBJ2-2; v_gene: TRBV7-2
CDR3aa: CASSEAGQAYGYTF; j_gene: TRBJ1-2; v_gene: TRBV6-1
CDR3aa: CASSLAKTANEQFF; j_gene: TRBJ2-1; v_gene: TRBV7-9
CDR3aa: CAWSFGFQGSSGYTF; j_gene: TRBJ1-2; v_gene: TRBV30
CDR3aa: CASSRTTGTGGSNEQFF; j_gene: TRBJ2-1; v_gene: TRBV5-1
CDR3aa: CASSVGAGAGNEQFF; j_gene: TRBJ2-1; v_gene: TRBV9
CDR3aa: CASSQGPTSGENTEAFF; j_gene: TRBJ1-1; v_gene: TRBV4-2
CDR3aa: CASSPSGRADTQYF; j_gene: TRBJ2-3; v_gene: TRBV28
CDR3aa: CASTQGRDYGYTF; j_gene: TRBJ1-2; v_gene: TRBV2
CDR3aa: CASSSGDSYNEQFF; j_gene: TRBJ2-1; v_gene: TRBV5-1
CDR3aa: CASSLGGTNSPLHF; j_gene: TRBJ1-6; v_gene: TRBV7-2
CDR3aa: CASSVPAGGGEQFF; j_gene: TRBJ2-1; v_gene: TRBV9
CDR3aa: CASSFGGSRSGNTIYF; j_gene: TRBJ1-3; v_gene: TRBV5-4
CDR3aa: CASSRTSGASSTDTQYF; j_gene: TRBJ2-3; v_gene: TRBV9
CDR3aa: CAWRVTGTGGHGYTF; j_gene: TRBJ1-2; v_gene: TRBV30
CDR3aa: CASSLFLSMNTEAFF; j_gene: TRBJ1-1; v_gene: TRBV5-6
CDR3aa: CASSRLAGGTLDQPQHF; j_gene: TRBJ1-5; v_gene: TRBV28
CDR3aa: CASSLGQTNEQFF; j_gene: TRBJ2-1; v_gene: TRBV7-8
CDR3aa: CASSLGTSGDHRSYNEQFF; j_gene: TRBJ2-1; v_gene: TRBV28
CDR3aa: CAWTHEGVAKNIQYF; j_gene: TRBJ2-4; v_gene: TRBV30